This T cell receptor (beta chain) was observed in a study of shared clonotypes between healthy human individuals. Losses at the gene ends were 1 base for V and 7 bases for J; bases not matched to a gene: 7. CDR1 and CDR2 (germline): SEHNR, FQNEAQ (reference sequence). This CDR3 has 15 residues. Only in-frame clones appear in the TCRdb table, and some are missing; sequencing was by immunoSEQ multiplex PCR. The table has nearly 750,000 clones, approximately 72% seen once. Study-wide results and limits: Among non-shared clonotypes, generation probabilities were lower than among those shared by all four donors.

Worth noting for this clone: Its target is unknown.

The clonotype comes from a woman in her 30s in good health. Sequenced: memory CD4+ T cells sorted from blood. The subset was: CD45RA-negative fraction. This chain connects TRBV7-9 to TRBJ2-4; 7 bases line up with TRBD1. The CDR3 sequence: CASSLVSGRGNIQYF. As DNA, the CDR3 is TGTGCCAGCAGCTTAGTCAGCGGCAGGGGGAACATTCAGTACTTC.